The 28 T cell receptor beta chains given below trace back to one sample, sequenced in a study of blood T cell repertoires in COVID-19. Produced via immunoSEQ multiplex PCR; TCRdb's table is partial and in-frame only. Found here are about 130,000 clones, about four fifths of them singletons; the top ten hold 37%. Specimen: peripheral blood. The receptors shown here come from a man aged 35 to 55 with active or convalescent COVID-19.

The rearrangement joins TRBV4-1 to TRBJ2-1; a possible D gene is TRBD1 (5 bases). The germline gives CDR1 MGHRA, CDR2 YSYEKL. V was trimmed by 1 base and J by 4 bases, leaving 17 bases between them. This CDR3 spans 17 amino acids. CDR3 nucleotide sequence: TGCGCCAGCAGCCAAGTCGAAGGGGAATTGGGTTACAATGAGCAGTTCTTC. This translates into CASSQVEGELGYNEQFF.

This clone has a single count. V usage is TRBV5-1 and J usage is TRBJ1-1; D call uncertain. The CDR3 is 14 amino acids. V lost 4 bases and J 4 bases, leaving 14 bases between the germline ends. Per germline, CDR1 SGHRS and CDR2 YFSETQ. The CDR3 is CASSPTAGSTEAFF. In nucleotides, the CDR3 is TGCGCCAGCAGCCCCACGGCCGGGAGCACTGAAGCTTTCTTT.

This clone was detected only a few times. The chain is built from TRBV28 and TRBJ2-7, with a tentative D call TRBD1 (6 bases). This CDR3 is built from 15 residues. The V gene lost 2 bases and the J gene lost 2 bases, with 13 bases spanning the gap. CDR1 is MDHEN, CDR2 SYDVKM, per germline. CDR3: CASSLVAGVAYEQYF. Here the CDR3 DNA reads TGTGCCAGCAGTTTAGTGGCAGGGGTCGCCTACGAGCAGTACTTC.

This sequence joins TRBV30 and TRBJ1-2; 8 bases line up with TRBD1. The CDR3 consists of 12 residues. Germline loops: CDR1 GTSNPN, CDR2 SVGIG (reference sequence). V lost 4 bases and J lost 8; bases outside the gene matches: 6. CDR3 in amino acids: CAWTGGAVGYTF. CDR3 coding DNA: TGTGCCTGGACAGGGGGCGCGGTAGGCTACACCTTC.

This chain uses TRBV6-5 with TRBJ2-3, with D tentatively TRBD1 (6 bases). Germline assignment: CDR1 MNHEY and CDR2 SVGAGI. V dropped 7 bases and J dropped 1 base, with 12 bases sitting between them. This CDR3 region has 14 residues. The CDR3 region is CASTREGGTDTQYF. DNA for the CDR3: TGTGCCAGCACGAGAGAGGGGGGCACAGATACGCAGTATTTT.

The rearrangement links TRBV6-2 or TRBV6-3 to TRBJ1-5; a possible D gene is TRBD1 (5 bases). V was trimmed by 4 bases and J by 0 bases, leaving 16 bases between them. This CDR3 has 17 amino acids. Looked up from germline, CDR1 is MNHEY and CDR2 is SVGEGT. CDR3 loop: CASSFSLRDYSNQPQHF. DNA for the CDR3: TGTGCCAGCAGTTTCTCCCTCAGGGACTATAGCAATCAGCCCCAGCATTTT.

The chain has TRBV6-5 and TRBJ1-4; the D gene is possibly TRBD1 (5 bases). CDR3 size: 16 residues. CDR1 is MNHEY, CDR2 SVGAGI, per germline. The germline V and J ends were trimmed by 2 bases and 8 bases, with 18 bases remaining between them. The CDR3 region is CASSYGRGATKEKLFF. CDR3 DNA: TGTGCCAGCAGTTACGGGAGGGGCGCGACAAAAGAAAAACTGTTTTTT.

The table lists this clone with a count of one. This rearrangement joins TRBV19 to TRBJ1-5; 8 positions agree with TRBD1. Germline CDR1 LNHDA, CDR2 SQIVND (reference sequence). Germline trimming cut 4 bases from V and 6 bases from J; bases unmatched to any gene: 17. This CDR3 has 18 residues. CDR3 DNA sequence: TGTGCCAGTAGTACCTCCCTCTGGGGTGACAGGGGTGGTCAGCCCCAGCATTTT. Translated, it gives CASSTSLWGDRGGQPQHF.

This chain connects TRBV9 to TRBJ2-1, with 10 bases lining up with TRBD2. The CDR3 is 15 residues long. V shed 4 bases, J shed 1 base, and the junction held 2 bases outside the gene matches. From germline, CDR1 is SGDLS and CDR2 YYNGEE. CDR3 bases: TGTGCCAGCAGCACTAGCGGGGATTCCTACAATGAGCAGTTCTTC. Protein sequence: CASSTSGDSYNEQFF.

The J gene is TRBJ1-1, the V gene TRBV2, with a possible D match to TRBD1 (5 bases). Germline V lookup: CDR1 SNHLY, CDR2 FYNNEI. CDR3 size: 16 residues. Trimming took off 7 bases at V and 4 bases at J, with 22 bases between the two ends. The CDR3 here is CASTLPGRGGGTEAFF. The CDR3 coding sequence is TGTGCCAGCACTCTCCCCGGCCGGGGGGGTGGCACTGAAGCTTTCTTT. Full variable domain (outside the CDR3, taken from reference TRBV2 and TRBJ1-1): EPEVTQTPSHQVTQMGQEVILRCVPISNHLYFYWYRQILGQKVEFLVSFYNNEISEKSEIFDDQFSVERPDGSNFTLKIRSTKLEDSAMYFCASTLPGRGGGTEAFFGQGTRLTVV.

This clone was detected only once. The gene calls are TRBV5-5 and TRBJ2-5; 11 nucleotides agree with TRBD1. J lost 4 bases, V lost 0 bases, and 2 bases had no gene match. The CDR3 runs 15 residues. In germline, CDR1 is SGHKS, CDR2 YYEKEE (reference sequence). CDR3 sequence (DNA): TGTGCCAGCAGCTTGGGGGGGACAGGGGGAGAGACCCAGTACTTC. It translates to CASSLGGTGGETQYF.

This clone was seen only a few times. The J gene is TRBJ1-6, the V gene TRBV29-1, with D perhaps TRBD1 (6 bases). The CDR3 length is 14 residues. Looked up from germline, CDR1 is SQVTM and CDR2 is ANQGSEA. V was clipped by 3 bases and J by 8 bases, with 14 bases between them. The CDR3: CSVDVTGTDSPLHF. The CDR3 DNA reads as TGCAGCGTTGACGTCACAGGGACCGATTCACCCCTCCACTTT.

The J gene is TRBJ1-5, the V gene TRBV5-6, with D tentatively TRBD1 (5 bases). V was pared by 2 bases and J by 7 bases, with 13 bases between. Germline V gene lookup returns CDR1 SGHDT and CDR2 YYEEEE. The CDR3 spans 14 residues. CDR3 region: CASSFRSGGQPQHF. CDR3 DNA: TGTGCCAGCAGCTTCCGATCCGGGGGGCAGCCCCAGCATTTT. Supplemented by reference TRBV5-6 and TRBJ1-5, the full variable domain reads DAGVTQSPTHLIKTRGQQVTLRCSPKSGHDTVSWYQQALGQGPQFIFQYYEEEERQRGNFPDRFSGHQFPNYSSELNVNALLLGDSALYLCASSFRSGGQPQHFGDGTRLSIL.

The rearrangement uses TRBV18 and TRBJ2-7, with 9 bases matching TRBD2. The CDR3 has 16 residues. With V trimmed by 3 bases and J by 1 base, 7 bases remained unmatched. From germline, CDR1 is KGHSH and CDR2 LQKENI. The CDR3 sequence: CASSPEAGGASYEQYF. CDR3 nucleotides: TGTGCCAGCTCACCGGAGGCGGGAGGGGCTTCCTACGAGCAGTACTTC.

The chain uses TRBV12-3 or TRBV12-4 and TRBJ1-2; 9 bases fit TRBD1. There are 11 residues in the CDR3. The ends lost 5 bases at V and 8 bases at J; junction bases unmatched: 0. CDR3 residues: CASSTGGGYTF. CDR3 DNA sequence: TGTGCCAGCAGTACAGGGGGCGGCTACACCTTC.

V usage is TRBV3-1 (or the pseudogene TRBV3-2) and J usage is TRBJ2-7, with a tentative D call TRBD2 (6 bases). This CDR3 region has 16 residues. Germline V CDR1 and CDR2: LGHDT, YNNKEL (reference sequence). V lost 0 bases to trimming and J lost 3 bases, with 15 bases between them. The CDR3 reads CASSQDGGETHYEQYF. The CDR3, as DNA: TGTGCCAGCAGCCAAGATGGAGGGGAGACCCACTACGAGCAGTACTTC.

The CDR3 sequence: CASSRREGEGEQYF. In nucleotides, the CDR3 is TGTGCCAGCAGCAGGAGGGAGGGGGAGGGCGAGCAGTACTTC. The chain joins TRBV5-4 to TRBJ2-7; D may be TRBD2 (7 bases). Germline V CDR1 and CDR2: SGHNT, YYREEE (reference sequence). The CDR3 runs to 14 residues. Trimming cost V 4 bases and J 6 bases, with 17 bases left between them.

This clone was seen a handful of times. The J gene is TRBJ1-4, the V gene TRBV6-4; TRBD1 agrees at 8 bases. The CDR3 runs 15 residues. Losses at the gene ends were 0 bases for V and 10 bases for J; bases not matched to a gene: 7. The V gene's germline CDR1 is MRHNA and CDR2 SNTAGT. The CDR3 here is CASSDSAQGARKLFF. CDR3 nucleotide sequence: TGTGCCAGCAGTGACTCGGCGCAGGGGGCGCGAAAACTGTTTTTT.

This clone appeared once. CDR3 amino acids: CASSELGDQYF. The DNA of the CDR3 is TGTGCCAGCAGTGAACTAGGCGACCAGTACTTC. The chain joins TRBV12-3 or TRBV12-4 to TRBJ2-5; maybe TRBD2 (5 bases). V shed 5 bases and J shed 10 bases, with 11 bases lying between them. CDR3 length: 11 amino acids.

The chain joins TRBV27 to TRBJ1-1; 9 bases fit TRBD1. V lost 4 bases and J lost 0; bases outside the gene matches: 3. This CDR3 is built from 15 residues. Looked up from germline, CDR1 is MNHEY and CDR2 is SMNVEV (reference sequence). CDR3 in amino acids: CASSSGQGLNTEAFF. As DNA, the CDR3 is TGTGCCAGCAGTTCCGGACAGGGGTTGAACACTGAAGCTTTCTTT.

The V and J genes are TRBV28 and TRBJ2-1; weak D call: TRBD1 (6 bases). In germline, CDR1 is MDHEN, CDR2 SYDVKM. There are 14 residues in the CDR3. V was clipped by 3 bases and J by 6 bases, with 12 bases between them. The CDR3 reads CASSFSLTGNEQFF. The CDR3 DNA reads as TGTGCCAGCAGTTTTTCCCTGACAGGCAATGAGCAGTTCTTC. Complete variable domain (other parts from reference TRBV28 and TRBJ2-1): DVKVTQSSRYLVKRTGEKVFLECVQDMDHENMFWYRQDPGLGLRLIYFSYDVKMKEKGDIPEGYSVSREKKERFSLILESASTNQTSMYLCASSFSLTGNEQFFGPGTRLTVL.

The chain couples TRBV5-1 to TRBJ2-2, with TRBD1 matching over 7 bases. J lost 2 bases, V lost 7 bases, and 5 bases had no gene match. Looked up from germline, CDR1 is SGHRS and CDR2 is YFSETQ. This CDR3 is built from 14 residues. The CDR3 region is CASSWTGNTGELFF. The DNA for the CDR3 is TGCGCCAGCTCCTGGACAGGAAACACCGGGGAGCTGTTTTTT.

For the CDR3, the DNA is TGTGCCAGCAGCCCCCTGGGGCAGGGTTTGAACGAGCAGTACTTC. It encodes CASSPLGQGLNEQYF. This chain uses TRBV27 with TRBJ2-7; D possibly corresponds to TRBD1 (5 bases). The germline V and J ends were trimmed by 6 bases and 5 bases, with 20 bases remaining between them. The length of the CDR3 is 15 residues. Germline V gene data show CDR1 as MNHEY and CDR2 as SMNVEV (reference sequence).

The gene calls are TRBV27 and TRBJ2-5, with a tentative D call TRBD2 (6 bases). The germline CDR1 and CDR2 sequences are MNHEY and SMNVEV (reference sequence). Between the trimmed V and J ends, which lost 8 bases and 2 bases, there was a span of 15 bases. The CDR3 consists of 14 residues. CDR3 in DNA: TGTGCCAGCTCCCACGGGGCGGGGCAAGAGACCCAGTACTTC. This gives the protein CASSHGAGQETQYF.

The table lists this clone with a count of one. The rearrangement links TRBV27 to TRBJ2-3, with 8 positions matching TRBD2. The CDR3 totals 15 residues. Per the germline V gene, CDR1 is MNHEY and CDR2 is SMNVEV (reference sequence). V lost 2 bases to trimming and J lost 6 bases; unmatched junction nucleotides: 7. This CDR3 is CASSLGTSAFDTQYF. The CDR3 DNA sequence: TGTGCCAGCAGTTTAGGGACTAGTGCCTTTGATACGCAGTATTTT.

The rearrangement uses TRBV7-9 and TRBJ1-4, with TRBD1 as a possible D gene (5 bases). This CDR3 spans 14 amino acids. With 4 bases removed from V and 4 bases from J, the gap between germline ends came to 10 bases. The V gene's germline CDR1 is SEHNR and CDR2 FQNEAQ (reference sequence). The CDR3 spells CASSWGGVNEKLFF. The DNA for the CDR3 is TGTGCCAGCAGCTGGGGAGGGGTTAATGAAAAACTGTTTTTT.

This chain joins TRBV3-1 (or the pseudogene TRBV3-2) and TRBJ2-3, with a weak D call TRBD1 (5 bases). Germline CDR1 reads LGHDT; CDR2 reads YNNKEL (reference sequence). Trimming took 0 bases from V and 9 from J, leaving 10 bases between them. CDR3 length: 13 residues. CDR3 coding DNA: TGTGCCAGCAGCCAAGAAAGGGGTGCCACGCAGTATTTT. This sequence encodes CASSQERGATQYF.

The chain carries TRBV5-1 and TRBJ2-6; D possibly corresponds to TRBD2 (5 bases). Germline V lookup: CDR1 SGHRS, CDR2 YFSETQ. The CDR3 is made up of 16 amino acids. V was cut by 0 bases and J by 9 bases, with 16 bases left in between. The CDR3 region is CASSLAGDLRSNVLTF. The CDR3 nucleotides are TGCGCCAGCAGCTTGGCCGGGGATCTTAGGAGCAACGTCCTGACTTTC.